The next 15 T cell receptor beta chains were all read from a single sample in a study of CXCR3-negative and CXCR3-positive naive CD8 T cells. Findings of the study overall: A higher hydrophobicity marked the TRB CDR3s of CXCR3-positive naive cells versus CXCR3-negative naive cells.

No cognate antigen is known for these TCRs. In preparing the TRB cDNA libraries, 5' RACE with UMI labels was used. From the 5' RACE reads, TCRdb lists one entry per CDR3 protein and no DNA. Its table records under 150,000 distinct CDR3 sequences. Sequencing used naive CXCR3+ CD8+ T cells from blood. Subset reported: CD45RO-CCR7+CD27+CD95- naive CD8+ T cells expressing CXCR3 (TNR3+). The source is a human donor in good health. Some clones in this sample may be carry-over from other donors' samples.

The chain couples TRBV5-1 to TRBJ2-1; the TCRdb call, TRBD1, lacks DNA for checking. The germline gives CDR1 SGHRS, CDR2 YFSETQ. This CDR3 is built from 13 residues. This CDR3 is CASSLGWGNEQFF.

This sequence joins TRBV12-3 or TRBV12-4 and TRBJ2-5. CDR3 size: 12 residues. This CDR3 reads CASRRGRETQYF.

The rearrangement uses TRBV2 and TRBJ1-4; no DNA is available, so the TRBD1 call from TCRdb remains unchecked. CDR3 size: 13 residues. Germline V CDR1 and CDR2: SNHLY, FYNNEI. CDR3 sequence reads: CASTDRGNEKLFF.

This rearrangement joins TRBV28 to TRBJ1-5; checking the TCRdb D call of TRBD1 is not possible without DNA. CDR1 and CDR2 from the germline V gene are MDHEN and SYDVKM. The CDR3 spans 15 residues. The CDR3 here is CATKPGQGAYQPQHF.

The chain recombines TRBV15 with TRBJ2-7; absent DNA, TCRdb's TRBD2 call cannot be checked. This CDR3 comprises 17 residues. Germline V CDR1 and CDR2: LNHNV, YYDKDF (reference sequence). CDR3 sequence reads: CATRSIEGASGNNEQYF.

This rearrangement joins TRBV11-2 to TRBJ2-7; TCRdb outputs TRBD1, but without DNA this stays unchecked. Germline assignment: CDR1 SGHAT and CDR2 FQNNGV. The CDR3 is 16 amino acids. The CDR3 sequence is CASSIEAGTFYYEQYF.

The rearrangement joins TRBV7-3 to TRBJ2-5; lacking DNA, the TRBD2 call made by TCRdb goes unchecked. Germline V gene data show CDR1 as SGHTA and CDR2 as FQGTGA. CDR3 size: 15 residues. The CDR3 spells CASSSSGGTQETQYF.

The chain has TRBV15 and TRBJ1-5. Looked up from germline, CDR1 is LNHNV and CDR2 is YYDKDF (reference sequence). The CDR3 has 15 amino acids. This CDR3 is CATSRDGDYNQPQHF.

V is TRBV20-1 and J is TRBJ2-7; TCRdb proposes TRBD1, but this gene call is untestable without DNA. Germline values: CDR1 DFQATT, CDR2 SNEGSKA (reference sequence). There are 14 residues in the CDR3. CDR3 sequence: CSARPPTGFYEQYF.

This sequence joins TRBV6-5 and TRBJ2-7. The germline gives CDR1 MNHEY, CDR2 SVGAGI. This CDR3 has 18 amino acids. The CDR3 sequence is CASSYSPLLRTDSYEQYF.

This sequence joins TRBV6-5 and TRBJ2-1; there is no DNA to check the TCRdb D call of TRBD1. The germline gives CDR1 MNHEY, CDR2 SVGAGI. CDR3 length equals 17 residues. CDR3: CASSYLSVGTRDNEQFF.

The rearrangement joins TRBV13 to TRBJ2-7. The CDR3 is 13 residues long. The germline gives CDR1 PRHDT, CDR2 FYEKMQ (reference sequence). CDR3 sequence: CASSLVASYEQYF. The variable domain in full, with the rest retrieved from reference TRBV13 and TRBJ2-7, is AAGVIQSPRHLIKEKRETATLKCYPIPRHDTVYWYQQGPGQDPQFLISFYEKMQSDKGSIPDRFSAQQFSDYHSELNMSSLELGDSALYFCASSLVASYEQYFGPGTRLTVT.

V and J are TRBV6-1 and TRBJ1-1; TCRdb proposes TRBD1, but this gene call is untestable without DNA. This CDR3 is 15 amino acids long. Germline CDR1 is MNHNS and CDR2 is SASEGT. The CDR3 region is CAISDAPEYNTEAFF.

The chain carries TRBV7-9 and TRBJ2-1; TCRdb selects TRBD1, and the lack of DNA leaves this call unchecked. This CDR3 contains 12 residues. Germline V gene data show CDR1 as SEHNR and CDR2 as FQNEAQ (reference sequence). The CDR3 is CASSTPGYEQFF.

This sequence joins TRBV23-1 and TRBJ1-1; TCRdb's D call, TRBD1, is unchecked because there is no DNA. TRBV23-1 is flagged as an ORF with uncertain function. This CDR3 has 18 amino acids. CDR3 residues: CASRLPKLISGANTEAFF.